The entry below describes one TCR beta chain. The data were obtained in a study of spatial heterogeneity in lung cancer. As for the study in general: When follow-up PBMC samples existed, they were sequenced (at a median of around 2 years after resection). More beta-chain than alpha-chain sequences were consistently detected.

Time point meaning: blood at routine non-recurrence follow-up after resection. Extraction of whole RNA from tumor, nontumor lung or frozen PBMC preceded unsorted sequencing. This CDR3 region has 13 residues. Trimming took 5 bases from V and 6 from J; bases not matched to a gene: 3. Germline V gene sequence: CDR1 LNHDA, CDR2 SQIVND (reference sequence). TCR cDNA molecules each had a unique molecular identifier. MiXCR was run by TCRdb on the 5' RACE reads, yielding one entry per CDR3 protein. The sample holds some 120,000 distinct CDR3 sequences, 12% seen once. The chain carries TRBV19 and TRBJ1-5; 8 bases are shared with TRBD1. This specimen was PBMCs, taken at follow-up. This TCR came from a male donor with early-stage non-small cell lung cancer. The CDR3 sequence: CASSPDRVQPQHF. Here the CDR3 DNA reads TGTGCCAGTAGTCCGGACAGGGTTCAGCCCCAGCATTTT.